Shown below are 7 T cell receptor beta chains from a single sample sequenced in a study of cytomegalovirus exposure and HLA in healthy donors. 60 Vbeta and 13 Jbeta primers were used in PCR. The data were produced by immunoSEQ multiplex PCR, yet TCRdb's version contains in-frame clones alone and is incomplete. The sample comprises more than 85,000 clones, 70% of which are singletons, and roughly 16% rests with the top ten. The sequencing input was PBMCs. The receptors stem from a woman in her fifties or sixties in good health and CMV-seropositive.

The J gene is TRBJ1-6, the V gene TRBV27, with D possibly being TRBD1 (5 bases). Trimming pared 6 bases from V and 6 bases from J, leaving 18 bases between. CDR3 length equals 16 residues. The germline CDR1 and CDR2 sequences are MNHEY and SMNVEV (reference sequence). CDR3 in DNA: TGTGCCAGCAGACCCGGAGACAAGGGGCCTAATTCACCCCTCCACTTT. Protein: CASRPGDKGPNSPLHF.

The chain uses TRBV19 and TRBJ2-7, with a tentative D call TRBD2 (5 bases). V gave up 5 bases and J gave up 3 bases, with 11 bases separating them. This CDR3 is built from 13 residues. Germline loops: CDR1 LNHDA, CDR2 SQIVND (reference sequence). The CDR3 loop reads CASSPAGIYEQYF. CDR3 nucleotide sequence: TGTGCCAGTAGTCCTGCGGGCATCTACGAGCAGTACTTC.

The genes are TRBV9 and TRBJ1-4; 7 nucleotides line up with TRBD1. Germline V gene data show CDR1 as SGDLS and CDR2 as YYNGEE. Germline trimming cut 1 base from V and 4 bases from J; bases unmatched to any gene: 4. CDR3 size: 15 residues. The CDR3 protein is CASSVYGDSNEKLFF. The CDR3, as DNA: TGTGCCAGCAGCGTATACGGGGACAGTAATGAAAAACTGTTTTTT.

The chain carries TRBV28 and TRBJ1-4, with a weak D call TRBD1 (6 bases). The length of the CDR3 is 15 residues. In germline, CDR1 is MDHEN, CDR2 SYDVKM. With 8 bases removed from V and 2 bases from J, the gap between germline ends came to 15 bases. CDR3 amino acids: CASQGPLGTNEKLFF. Written as DNA, the CDR3 is TGTGCCAGCCAGGGGCCACTTGGGACTAATGAAAAACTGTTTTTT.

This rearrangement joins TRBV5-4 to TRBJ2-7, with D possibly TRBD1 on 5 matching bases. This CDR3 is built from 14 residues. Germline V gene data show CDR1 as SGHNT and CDR2 as YYREEE (reference sequence). Trimming left V 5 bases short and J 0 bases short, with 12 bases between. The CDR3 bases are TGTGCCAGCAGTAAAGACAGATACTCCTACGAGCAGTACTTC. It codes for CASSKDRYSYEQYF.

The chain links TRBV19 to TRBJ2-3; D gene unclear. Per germline, CDR1 LNHDA and CDR2 SQIVND (reference sequence). V was trimmed by 5 bases and J by 5 bases, leaving 8 bases between them. This CDR3 has 12 amino acids. The CDR3 DNA sequence: TGTGCCAGTAGTCCCAGTGGAGATACGCAGTATTTT. Translating it yields CASSPSGDTQYF.

This clone was detected a few times. The V call is TRBV19, the J call TRBJ2-1; 9 nucleotides agree with TRBD2. Trimming removed 0 bases from V and 4 bases from J; junction bases left unmatched: 7. Germline CDR1 LNHDA, CDR2 SQIVND (reference sequence). The CDR3 contains 17 residues. CDR3 coding DNA: TGTGCCAGTAGTATAGATGGGGTAGCGGGAGCGTACAATGAGCAGTTCTTC. This codes for CASSIDGVAGAYNEQFF.